This T cell receptor beta chain was found in a study of shared clonotypes between healthy human individuals. Study-wide findings and caveats: Though the depth was large, rarefaction showed that sorted-subset sequencing was incomplete. A generally larger estimated richness was seen in naive subsets than in memory subsets.

In the case of this clone: The antigen is unknown.

The protocol was immunoSEQ multiplex PCR, while the TCRdb copy is restricted to in-frame clones and leaves out a portion. The sample consists of 750,000 to 1,000,000 clones, nearly 95% of them appearing once. CD45RO-negative, CCR7-selected cells formed the naive CD8 fraction, which excluded terminally differentiated effector memory CD45RA+ cells. Every donor, a Caucasian adult, lived in Nashville, Tennessee. Sequenced input: naive CD8+ T cells sorted from blood. This sequence originates from a man aged 30-40 years in good health.

The CDR3 spells CASSLAGVNYEQYF. As DNA, the CDR3 is TGTGCCAGCAGTCTAGCGGGAGTTAACTACGAGCAGTACTTC. V usage is TRBV27 and J usage is TRBJ2-7; 10 positions match TRBD2. The CDR3 runs 14 residues. Germline values: CDR1 MNHEY, CDR2 SMNVEV (reference sequence). The junction had 4 bases not matched to a gene; V was cut back by 5 bases and J by 3 bases.